What follows is one T cell receptor (beta chain) and its context. CDR3 length equals 14 residues. Per the germline V gene, CDR1 is LNHDA and CDR2 is SQIVND (reference sequence). Trimming took 5 bases from V and 7 from J; bases not matched to a gene: 7. This sample is drawn from a study of cytomegalovirus exposure and HLA in healthy donors. The protocol was immunoSEQ multiplex PCR, while the TCRdb copy is restricted to in-frame clones and leaves out a portion. Of about 280,000 clones listed, roughly 90% are singletons. This TCR was recovered from a woman in her late teens or twenties in good health and CMV-seronegative. The sample taken for sequencing was PBMCs. The chain couples TRBV19 to TRBJ1-1; 10 positions match TRBD1. CDR3 sequence: CASSFGTGEYEAFF. DNA for the CDR3: TGTGCCAGTAGTTTTGGGACAGGGGAATATGAAGCTTTCTTT.